One sample yielded the 31 T cell receptor beta chains listed below, sequenced in a study of T-cell reconstitution after alpha-beta-depleted transplantation in children. A library of TCRbeta sequences, prepared with unique molecular identifiers, was generated. TCRdb re-analysed the PCR reads in MiXCR, keeping a single row per CDR3 protein. The data hold hundreds of thousands of distinct CDR3 sequences, with about 9.2% observed a single time. This sample comprised PBMCs from the stem cell graft donor, obtained from the stem cell graft. Source of these receptors: a human donor who donated a stem cell graft to a child with acute lymphoblastic leukemia.

This clonotype was seen a handful of times. The genes are TRBV11-2 and TRBJ1-1; tentatively, D is TRBD1 (5 bases). Trimming took off 4 bases at V and 8 bases at J, with 17 bases between the two ends. The CDR3 length is 14 residues. The germline V gene has CDR1 SGHAT and CDR2 FQNNGV. Here the CDR3 DNA reads TGTGCCAGCAGCTCCCTTATGGCCGGGACGGAAGCTTTCTTT. This translates into CASSSLMAGTEAFF.

The chain employs TRBV5-1 and TRBJ2-1; the D is unclear. The germline V and J ends were trimmed by 7 bases and 0 bases, with 11 bases remaining between them. The germline gives CDR1 SGHRS, CDR2 YFSETQ. The CDR3 sequence is 14 residues long. The DNA of the CDR3 is TGCGCCAGCCAGGACGGTACCTCCTACAATGAGCAGTTCTTC. Its protein product is CASQDGTSYNEQFF.

This clonotype was recorded a few times. This CDR3 is CASSLGSTGINTEAFF. CDR3 DNA: TGCGCCAGCAGCTTGGGGTCGACAGGGATAAACACTGAAGCTTTCTTT. The J gene is TRBJ1-1, the V gene TRBV5-1; 7 positions match TRBD1. V shed 0 bases and J 2 bases; nucleotides not matched to a gene: 7. In germline, CDR1 is SGHRS, CDR2 YFSETQ. The length of the CDR3 is 16 residues.

The rearrangement uses TRBV7-2 and TRBJ2-7; a possible D gene is TRBD1 (6 bases). Germline V gives CDR1 SGHTA, CDR2 FQGNSA. The CDR3 totals 15 residues. The V and J ends lost 0 bases and 1 base respectively, with 10 bases between them. CDR3 DNA sequence: TGTGCCAGCAGCTTAGCCAGGGGCAGGTCCTACGAGCAGTACTTC. This translates into CASSLARGRSYEQYF.

V usage is TRBV12-3 or TRBV12-4 and J usage is TRBJ2-2, with a weak D call TRBD2 (6 bases). Between the trimmed V and J ends, which lost 5 bases and 6 bases, there was a span of 13 bases. The CDR3 loop spans 14 amino acids. Here the CDR3 DNA reads TGTGCCAGCAGTCTCAGGGAGGTGGCCGGGGAGCTGTTTTTT. Its protein product is CASSLREVAGELFF.

Written as DNA, the CDR3 is TGCAGTGCGCCGCGGGCGGGGGGCCTCAATGAGCAGTTCTTC. This encodes CSAPRAGGLNEQFF. The rearrangement uses TRBV20-1 and TRBJ2-1, with 8 bases identical to TRBD2. Germline CDR1 and CDR2: DFQATT and SNEGSKA (reference sequence). The CDR3 extends over 14 amino acids. V trimming: 6 bases; J trimming: 6 bases; junction bases outside the gene matches: 10.

This clonotype was seen many times. The V and J genes are TRBV21-1 and TRBJ2-3; the table names TRBD1, a call not compared with the DNA. TRBV21-1 is reported as a pseudogene. The length of the CDR3 is 15 residues. The CDR3 sequence: CARAGQTTFTDTQYF. CDR3 DNA: TGTGCCAGAGCGGGGCAGACAACATTCACAGATACGCAGTATTTT.

This clonotype was picked up a small number of times. J is TRBJ2-1 and V is TRBV12-3 or TRBV12-4; a weak D match, TRBD2 (5 bases). Trimming stripped 8 bases from V and 4 bases from J, with 18 bases between. CDR3 length: 15 amino acids. The CDR3 DNA reads as TGTGCCAGCTATAGAGCTAGCTTCTCTTACAATGAGCAGTTCTTC. This gives the protein CASYRASFSYNEQFF.

This clonotype was detected many times. The chain uses TRBV20-1 and TRBJ2-3, with D uncertain. The V gene lost 1 base and the J gene lost 2 bases, with 10 bases spanning the gap. CDR1 and CDR2 (germline): DFQATT, SNEGSKA (reference sequence). This CDR3 region has 14 residues. CDR3 sequence (DNA): TGCAGTGCTAGAGGACGGAGCTTCACAGATACGCAGTATTTT. It specifies CSARGRSFTDTQYF.

The table lists this clonotype with many counts. In DNA, the CDR3 is TGTGCCAGCAGTTTATCCGGTATGAACACTGAAGCTTTCTTT. Residues: CASSLSGMNTEAFF. The chain is built from TRBV12-3 or TRBV12-4 and TRBJ1-1; D call uncertain. CDR3 length: 14 residues. V lost 2 bases and J 0 bases, leaving 7 bases between the germline ends.

This clonotype was picked up a small number of times. The chain links TRBV5-1 to TRBJ2-7, with 9 bases aligning to TRBD1. J lost 5 bases, V lost 0 bases, and 6 bases had no gene match. Germline V lookup: CDR1 SGHRS, CDR2 YFSETQ. The CDR3 loop spans 15 amino acids. The CDR3 coding sequence is TGCGCCAGCAGCTTGGAGGATACAGGGGGCGACGAGCAGTACTTC. This sequence encodes CASSLEDTGGDEQYF.

This chain joins TRBV4-1 and TRBJ2-7; 9 positions match TRBD2. Looked up from germline, CDR1 is MGHRA and CDR2 is YSYEKL. The ends lost 0 bases at V and 5 bases at J; junction bases unmatched: 14. CDR3 length: 18 residues. The CDR3 loop reads CASSQEGVPGLAIHEQYF. The CDR3 region has the DNA TGCGCCAGCAGCCAAGAGGGGGTTCCGGGACTAGCAATCCACGAGCAGTACTTC.

This clonotype was picked up many times. The chain links TRBV7-8 to TRBJ2-1; D call uncertain. The CDR3 contains 15 residues. The V end lost 2 bases, the J end lost 9 bases, and 17 bases lay between the germline ends. Germline loops: CDR1 SGHVS, CDR2 FQNEAQ. In DNA form, the CDR3 reads TGTGCCAGCAGCTTATCCATCGCCTCACCAAGTGAGCAGTTCTTC. Translating gives CASSLSIASPSEQFF.

J is TRBJ1-1 and V is TRBV7-6, with unresolved D. Germline values: CDR1 SGHVS, CDR2 FNYEAQ. CDR3 length: 14 amino acids. Trimming took off 5 bases at V and 4 bases at J, with 14 bases between the two ends. The CDR3 DNA reads TGTGCCAGCAGCCTGAGAGGCGGCCCCACTGAAGCTTTCTTT. Translation: CASSLRGGPTEAFF.

This clonotype was counted only a few times. The chain recombines TRBV4-2 with TRBJ2-7; tentatively, D is TRBD2 (5 bases). V shed 3 bases and J shed 2 bases, with 11 bases lying between them. The CDR3 has 14 amino acids. From germline, CDR1 is LGHNA and CDR2 YNFKEQ. CDR3 coding DNA: TGTGCCAGCAGCCAGACTATCTCCCCCTACGAGCAGTACTTC. This gives the protein CASSQTISPYEQYF.

This chain uses TRBV20-1 with TRBJ2-7; D remains ambiguous. The CDR3 runs to 13 residues. V was pared by 6 bases and J by 4 bases, with 16 bases between. Germline loops: CDR1 DFQATT, CDR2 SNEGSKA (reference sequence). Here the CDR3 reads CSAGGPSLYEQYF. DNA for the CDR3: TGCAGTGCCGGTGGACCCAGCCTTTACGAGCAGTACTTC.

This clonotype showed up just a few times. The chain joins TRBV20-1 to TRBJ2-2; D is perhaps TRBD1 (5 bases). The CDR3 has 13 amino acids. Trimming took 6 bases from V and 3 from J, leaving 11 bases between them. Germline values: CDR1 DFQATT, CDR2 SNEGSKA (reference sequence). The CDR3 bases are TGCAGTGCGGTACAGGAGTACACCGGGGAGCTGTTTTTT. Protein sequence: CSAVQEYTGELFF.

V is TRBV10-3 and J is TRBJ1-2; perhaps TRBD1 as D (5 bases). Germline V CDR1 and CDR2: ENHRY, SYGVKD. The CDR3 is 13 residues long. Trimming cost V 4 bases and J 4 bases, with 10 bases left between them. CDR3 coding DNA: TGTGCCATCAGTGCGGGGGATCCCTATGGCTACACCTTC. Its translation: CAISAGDPYGYTF.

Many counts were recorded for this clonotype. The chain links TRBV12-3 or TRBV12-4 to TRBJ1-2, with 9 bases identical to TRBD1. The CDR3 is made up of 14 amino acids. V lost 11 bases and J lost 3; bases outside the gene matches: 10. CDR3 in amino acids: CASKVWDRDYGYTF. The CDR3, as DNA: TGTGCCTCCAAGGTCTGGGACAGGGACTATGGCTACACCTTC.

This clonotype was detected ten times or more. The chain couples TRBV5-1 to TRBJ1-2; D is unresolved. This CDR3 region has 13 residues. CDR1 SGHRS and CDR2 YFSETQ come from the germline V gene. V lost 3 bases, J lost 3 bases, and 9 bases lay in between. The CDR3 loop reads CASSSRTDYGYTF. The DNA for the CDR3 is TGCGCCAGCAGCTCTCGGACTGACTATGGCTACACCTTC.

This sequence joins TRBV27 and TRBJ1-6; maybe TRBD1 (5 bases). The CDR3 runs 14 residues. V lost 3 bases and J lost 7, with 10 bases in between. CDR1 and CDR2 (germline): MNHEY, SMNVEV (reference sequence). The CDR3 DNA sequence: TGTGCCAGCAGTTTGGGGGTAGGCAATTCACCCCTCCACTTT. It specifies CASSLGVGNSPLHF.

The chain is built from TRBV5-1 and TRBJ2-3; D not resolved. V lost 7 bases and J 0 bases, leaving 15 bases between the germline ends. The CDR3 is 15 amino acids. Germline lookup yields CDR1 SGHRS and CDR2 YFSETQ. This CDR3 is CASQKTLQSTDTQYF. CDR3 nucleotides: TGCGCCAGCCAAAAGACTCTTCAAAGCACAGATACGCAGTATTTT.

J is TRBJ1-2 and V is TRBV5-5; D is unresolved. Trimming stripped 3 bases from V and 5 bases from J, with 11 bases between. The CDR3 length is 13 residues. From germline, CDR1 is SGHKS and CDR2 YYEKEE (reference sequence). CDR3 sequence (DNA): TGTGCCAGCAGCTCCGACCTGGGGTATGGCTACACCTTC. It translates to CASSSDLGYGYTF.

This clonotype came up many times. The CDR3 DNA follows: TGTGCCAGCAGCCAAGATCCATGGAAGGGAGATACGCAGTATTTT. Protein sequence: CASSQDPWKGDTQYF. The gene calls are TRBV3-1 and TRBJ2-3; no definite D call. The CDR3 loop spans 15 amino acids. CDR1 LGHDT and CDR2 YNNKEL come from the germline V gene (reference sequence). The V end was cut by 0 bases, the J end by 5 bases, with 12 bases between.

This clonotype was counted at least ten times. V and J are TRBV2 and TRBJ1-1; no clear D gene. This CDR3 has 13 residues. The germline gives CDR1 SNHLY, CDR2 FYNNEI. V was pared by 6 bases and J by 0 bases, with 8 bases between. The CDR3 here is CASRNGLNTEAFF. The CDR3 nucleotides read TGTGCCAGCAGAAACGGGCTGAACACTGAAGCTTTCTTT.

The chain employs TRBV20-1 and TRBJ2-5, with 11 bases fitting TRBD1. V shed 2 bases, J shed 5 bases, and the junction held 7 bases outside the gene matches. This CDR3 has 15 amino acids. Germline loops: CDR1 DFQATT, CDR2 SNEGSKA (reference sequence). CDR3 coding DNA: TGCAGTGCTAGATTTCGGACAGGGGGCCCGGAGACCCAGTACTTC. Protein product: CSARFRTGGPETQYF.

The chain is built from TRBV29-1 and TRBJ1-2, with a weak D call TRBD1 (5 bases). This CDR3 is built from 12 residues. The germline V gene has CDR1 SQVTM and CDR2 ANQGSEA. V gave up 7 bases and J gave up 4 bases, with 13 bases separating them. CDR3 DNA: TGCAGCGCCCAACACGACAGCTATGGCTACACCTTC. It encodes CSAQHDSYGYTF.

The rearrangement joins TRBV12-3 or TRBV12-4 to TRBJ2-3, with D tentatively TRBD2 (6 bases). V lost 0 bases and J 7 bases, leaving 11 bases between the germline ends. The CDR3 totals 14 residues. The CDR3 sequence: CASSLAGRGNTQYF. DNA for the CDR3: TGTGCCAGCAGTTTAGCGGGTCGCGGGAATACGCAGTATTTT.

The CDR3 loop is CASSFVRGAYEQYF. As DNA, the CDR3 is TGTGCCAGCAGTTTCGTACGGGGTGCCTACGAGCAGTACTTC. This chain connects TRBV12-3 or TRBV12-4 to TRBJ2-7, with D possibly being TRBD2 (5 bases). V shed 3 bases and J shed 2 bases, with 11 bases lying between them. The CDR3 is 14 residues long.

CDR3 residues: CSGTRAFSYEQYF. The CDR3 DNA follows: TGCAGTGGTACACGGGCGTTCTCCTACGAGCAGTACTTC. V usage is TRBV20-1 and J usage is TRBJ2-7; D uncertain. Germline CDR1 DFQATT, CDR2 SNEGSKA (reference sequence). The CDR3 spans 13 residues. Trimming removed 7 bases at V and 0 bases at J, with 13 bases between.

The chain uses TRBV20-1 and TRBJ2-3, with 10 positions matching TRBD2. The CDR3 totals 17 residues. Germline V gene data show CDR1 as DFQATT and CDR2 as SNEGSKA (reference sequence). V lost 3 bases, J lost 3 bases, and 12 bases stayed unmatched. The CDR3 sequence is CSASAGPSGGGTDTQYF. In DNA, the CDR3 is TGCAGTGCTAGTGCGGGCCCTAGCGGGGGAGGAACAGATACGCAGTATTTT.